This TCR beta chain derives from a study of blood T cell repertoires in COVID-19. The overall study: COVID-19 samples collected from the United States, Italy and Spain covered acute and convalescent phases. T cells, B-cell-depleted T cells, or PBMCs provided the cDNA or gDNA that served as material.

Some clones are missing from TCRdb's copy, which holds only in-frame ones; the method was immunoSEQ multiplex PCR. The table has some 200,000 clones, 80% to 90% seen once. In Seattle, patients joined the study during active infection and were tracked longitudinally. This CDR3 has 15 residues. Germline V gives CDR1 LGHDT, CDR2 YNNKEL (reference sequence). The V and J ends lost 7 bases and 0 bases, in that order; junction bases with no gene match: 9. The TCR was taken from a woman aged 70-85 years with COVID-19, enrolled during active disease. The source material was peripheral blood. The chain links TRBV3-1 (or the pseudogene TRBV3-2) to TRBJ2-7; 7 bases align to TRBD2. The CDR3 here is CASMKSGDLSYEQYF. The CDR3 DNA follows: TGTGCCAGCATGAAAAGCGGGGACCTCTCCTACGAGCAGTACTTC.